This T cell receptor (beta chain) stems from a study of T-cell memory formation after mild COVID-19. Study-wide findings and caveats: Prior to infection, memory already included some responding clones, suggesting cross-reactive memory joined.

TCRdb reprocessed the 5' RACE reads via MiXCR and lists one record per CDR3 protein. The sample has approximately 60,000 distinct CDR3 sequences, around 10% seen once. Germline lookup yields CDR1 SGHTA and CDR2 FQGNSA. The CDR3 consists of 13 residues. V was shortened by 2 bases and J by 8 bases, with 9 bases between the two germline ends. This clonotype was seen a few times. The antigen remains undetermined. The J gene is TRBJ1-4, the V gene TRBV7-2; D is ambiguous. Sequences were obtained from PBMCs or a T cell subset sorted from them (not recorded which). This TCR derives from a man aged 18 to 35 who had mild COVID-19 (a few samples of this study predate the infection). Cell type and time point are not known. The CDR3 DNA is TGTGCCAGCAGCTTATATACGGGGGAAAAACTGTTTTTT. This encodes CASSLYTGEKLFF. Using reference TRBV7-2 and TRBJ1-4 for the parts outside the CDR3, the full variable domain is GAGVSQSPSNKVTEKGKDVELRCDPISGHTALYWYRQSLGQGLEFLIYFQGNSAPDKSGLPSDRFSAERTGGSVSTLTIQRTQQEDSAVYLCASSLYTGEKLFFGSGTQLSVL.